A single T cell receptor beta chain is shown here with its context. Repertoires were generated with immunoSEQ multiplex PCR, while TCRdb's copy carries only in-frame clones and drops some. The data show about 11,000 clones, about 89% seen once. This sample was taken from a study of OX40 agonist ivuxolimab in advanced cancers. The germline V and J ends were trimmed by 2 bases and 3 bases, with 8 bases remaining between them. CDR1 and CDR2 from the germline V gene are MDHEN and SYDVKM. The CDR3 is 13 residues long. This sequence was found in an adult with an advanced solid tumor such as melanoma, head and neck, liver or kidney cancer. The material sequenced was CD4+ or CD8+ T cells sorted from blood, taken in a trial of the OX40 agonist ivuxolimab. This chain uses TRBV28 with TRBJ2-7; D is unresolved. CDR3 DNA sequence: TGTGCCAGCAGTTTACGTAAGGGCTACGAGCAGTACTTC. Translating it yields CASSLRKGYEQYF.